One and the same sample provided the 27 T cell receptor beta chains below, sequenced in a study of breast tumors, draining lymph nodes, adjacent tissues. TCRdb re-derived calls from the multiplex PCR reads in MiXCR, one entry per CDR3 protein. The table records over 200,000 distinct CDR3 sequences, around 34% of them present only once. Breast cancer patients provided tissue from their axillary draining lymph nodes. Input material: axillary lymph node tissue. These receptors were obtained from a female donor with breast cancer. Some clones in this sample may be carry-over from other donors' samples.

The gene calls are TRBV5-6 and TRBJ2-4; possibly TRBD1 for D (6 bases). Germline V lookup: CDR1 SGHDT, CDR2 YYEEEE. The ends were cut back, 4 bases at V and 6 bases at J, with 14 bases in the middle. The length of the CDR3 is 14 residues. The CDR3 here is CASSPGHGGNIQYF. CDR3 in DNA: TGTGCCAGCAGCCCGGGACACGGAGGAAACATTCAGTACTTC.

The rearrangement joins TRBV11-1 to TRBJ2-3; 8 bases line up with TRBD1. Germline V gene sequence: CDR1 SGHAT, CDR2 FQDESV (reference sequence). This CDR3 has 14 residues. V shed 6 bases and J 4 bases; nucleotides not matched to a gene: 6. The CDR3 sequence is CASRPTGASDTQYF. CDR3 DNA: TGTGCCAGCAGGCCGACAGGGGCATCAGATACGCAGTATTTT. Looking up the rest from reference TRBV11-1 and TRBJ2-3 gives the full variable domain: EAEVAQSPRYKITEKSQAVAFWCDPISGHATLYWYRQILGQGPELLVQFQDESVVDDSQLPKDRFSAERLKGVDSTLKIQPAELGDSAMYLCASRPTGASDTQYFGPGTRLTVL.

In this sample, this clonotype turned up many times. This chain links TRBV2 with TRBJ2-7, with TRBD1 identical over 8 bases. This CDR3 has 13 amino acids. V shed 0 bases and J 6 bases; nucleotides not matched to a gene: 1. CDR1 is SNHLY and CDR2 is FYNNEI in the germline V gene. The CDR3 sequence is CASSEARGLEQYF. The CDR3 nucleotides read TGTGCCAGCAGTGAAGCCAGGGGGCTCGAGCAGTACTTC.

At least ten counts were recorded for this clonotype. This sequence joins TRBV2 and TRBJ1-5; D is ambiguous. The CDR3 spans 14 residues. Germline V gene data show CDR1 as SNHLY and CDR2 as FYNNEI. The V and J ends lost 2 bases and 7 bases respectively, with 12 bases between them. The CDR3 region is CASSEFTVEQPQHF. In DNA, the CDR3 is TGTGCCAGCAGTGAATTCACGGTTGAACAGCCCCAGCATTTT.

This clonotype was observed many times. The V gene is TRBV7-9, the J gene TRBJ2-7; 7 nucleotides match TRBD1. V lost 7 bases, J lost 2 bases, and 8 bases stayed unmatched. CDR3 size: 14 residues. Per the germline V gene, CDR1 is SEHNR and CDR2 is FQNEAQ (reference sequence). CDR3 bases: TGTGCCAGCAACCCTCCCGGGACAGCCTACGAGCAGTACTTC. Protein sequence: CASNPPGTAYEQYF.

The chain has TRBV20-1 and TRBJ2-5; 10 nucleotides align to TRBD1. This CDR3 region has 13 residues. From germline, CDR1 is DFQATT and CDR2 SNEGSKA (reference sequence). Trimming at V came to 6 bases and at J to 4 bases, leaving 5 bases not matched to a gene. The chain's CDR3 is CSAHRDRGETQYF. CDR3 in DNA: TGCAGTGCGCATCGGGACAGGGGAGAGACCCAGTACTTC.

V and J are TRBV15 and TRBJ1-2; TRBD1 matches at 9 bases. This CDR3 has 15 amino acids. Germline V CDR1 and CDR2: LNHNV, YYDKDF (reference sequence). V lost 0 bases to trimming and J lost 8 bases; unmatched junction nucleotides: 7. CDR3 residues: CATSREIGTGSGYTF. The DNA of the CDR3 is TGTGCCACCAGCAGAGAAATCGGGACAGGGAGCGGCTACACCTTC.

This clonotype has a count of ten or more. The chain has TRBV7-9 and TRBJ2-1, with D perhaps matching TRBD2 (6 bases). The CDR3 has 14 residues. The germline V and J ends were trimmed by 1 base and 7 bases, with 11 bases remaining between them. Germline-derived CDR1 and CDR2 are SEHNR and FQNEAQ (reference sequence). The DNA of the CDR3 is TGTGCCAGCAGCTTAGGACGGGAGAAGAATGAGCAGTTCTTC. Its translation: CASSLGREKNEQFF.

The chain has TRBV29-1 and TRBJ2-1, with D maybe TRBD1 (5 bases). V lost 1 base and J 8 bases, leaving 21 bases between the germline ends. CDR1 and CDR2 from the germline V gene are SQVTM and ANQGSEA. CDR3 length: 16 residues. CDR3 sequence (DNA): TGCAGCGTTGAAGGGTCAAGGGCACGCCGGACATATGAGCAGTTCTTC. Encoded protein: CSVEGSRARRTYEQFF.

This chain joins TRBV5-1 and TRBJ2-3, with 8 bases lining up with TRBD1. Losses at the gene ends were 4 bases for V and 3 bases for J; bases not matched to a gene: 13. Germline loops: CDR1 SGHRS, CDR2 YFSETQ. There are 17 residues in the CDR3. The CDR3, as DNA: TGCGCCAGCAGCCCCAAAACTGGACAGGGCAGAACAGATACGCAGTATTTT. Its protein product is CASSPKTGQGRTDTQYF.

The chain has TRBV20-1 and TRBJ2-3; 10 positions match TRBD2. V gave up 1 base and J gave up 1 base; unmatched junction bases: 11. CDR1 and CDR2 from the germline V gene are DFQATT and SNEGSKA (reference sequence). The CDR3 runs 18 residues. The CDR3 loop reads CSARGIDSGRPRTDTQYF. The CDR3 DNA reads as TGCAGTGCTAGAGGTATTGATAGCGGGAGGCCCCGCACAGATACGCAGTATTTT.

Many counts were recorded for this clonotype. The CDR3 loop is CASSLSSSDSPLHF. The CDR3 DNA follows: TGTGCCAGCAGCTTGTCTTCGTCCGATTCACCCCTCCACTTT. The chain has TRBV5-8 and TRBJ1-6; D uncertain. CDR1 SGHTS and CDR2 YDEGEE come from the germline V gene. Trimming took 1 base from V and 8 from J, leaving 10 bases between them. The CDR3 sequence is 14 residues long.

As for this clonotype: This could be a read error, since a much larger clone is one nucleotide away. The V call is TRBV3-1, the J call TRBJ1-2; no definite D call. The CDR3 length is 12 residues. The germline gives CDR1 LGHDT, CDR2 YNNKEL (reference sequence). The CDR3 protein is CPSSQDTRRYTF. The CDR3 coding sequence is TGTCCCAGCAGCCAAGATACGAGGAGGTACACCTTC.

This clonotype was seen ten or more times. The rearrangement joins TRBV12-3 or TRBV12-4 to TRBJ2-3; D is perhaps TRBD1 (6 bases). This CDR3 region has 14 residues. V was pared by 7 bases and J by 0 bases, with 11 bases between. CDR3 bases: TGTGCCAGCAAAGGGGGACAAAGCACAGATACGCAGTATTTT. Translation gives CASKGGQSTDTQYF.

The chain combines TRBV2 with TRBJ2-1; 13 bases align to TRBD2. The CDR3 runs to 17 residues. The V and J ends lost 6 bases and 7 bases, in that order; junction bases with no gene match: 12. CDR1 is SNHLY, CDR2 FYNNEI, per germline. The CDR3 DNA sequence: TGTGCCAGCAGAAAAGGGTGGACTAGCGGGAGAGGGAATGAGCAGTTCTTC. Amino acids: CASRKGWTSGRGNEQFF.

This clonotype was detected many times. The rearrangement links TRBV3-1 to TRBJ2-7; D may be TRBD2 (7 bases). V gave up 4 bases and J gave up 3 bases, with 19 bases separating them. The length of the CDR3 is 16 residues. Germline V gene data show CDR1 as LGHDT and CDR2 as YNNKEL (reference sequence). The chain's CDR3 is CASSLTSGGAGYEQYF. The CDR3 region has the DNA TGTGCCAGCAGCCTAACCTCGGGGGGCGCAGGCTACGAGCAGTACTTC.

The V and J genes are TRBV20-1 and TRBJ2-3; 9 nucleotides agree with TRBD2. The CDR3 contains 16 residues. Losses at the gene ends were 6 bases for V and 0 bases for J; bases not matched to a gene: 10. Germline lookup yields CDR1 DFQATT and CDR2 SNEGSKA (reference sequence). In DNA, the CDR3 is TGCAGTGCCGACCCAGCGGGGGGTTCTAGCACAGATACGCAGTATTTT. Protein: CSADPAGGSSTDTQYF.

A note on this clonotype: An end of the junction does not agree with germline; a read error may underlie this. This chain connects TRBV13 to TRBJ2-3; TRBD2 aligns across 8 bases. CDR3 length: 15 residues. Germline CDR1 is PRHDT and CDR2 is FYEKMQ (reference sequence). Written as DNA, the CDR3 is TGTGCCATCAGCGTACGCGGGGGGAGCACAGATACGCAGTATTTT. Protein product: CAISVRGGSTDTQYF.

This clonotype was observed many times. J is TRBJ1-4 and V is TRBV4-1, with D perhaps TRBD1 (5 bases). Deletions cut 4 bases from V and 7 bases from J, with 19 bases between. From germline, CDR1 is MGHRA and CDR2 YSYEKL. The CDR3 runs to 16 residues. The CDR3 is CASSLPTGTRSEKLFF. The CDR3 DNA reads TGCGCCAGCAGCCTACCAACCGGGACTAGGAGTGAAAAACTGTTTTTT.

The V and J genes are TRBV4-1 and TRBJ2-5; perhaps TRBD2 as D (5 bases). V lost 2 bases to trimming and J lost 2 bases, with 12 bases between them. The CDR3 extends over 15 amino acids. The germline V gene encodes CDR1 MGHRA and CDR2 YSYEKL. The CDR3 coding sequence is TGCGCCAGCAGCCAACAAGGACTGAATCAAGAGACCCAGTACTTC. It codes for CASSQQGLNQETQYF.

This clonotype was counted many times. The chain joins TRBV20-1 to TRBJ2-3, with TRBD2 as a possible D gene (5 bases). CDR3 length: 12 residues. Between the trimmed V and J ends, which lost 6 bases and 5 bases, there was a span of 12 bases. The germline V gene encodes CDR1 DFQATT and CDR2 SNEGSKA (reference sequence). CDR3 residues: CSARIGVDTQYF. In DNA, the CDR3 is TGCAGTGCCCGGATCGGGGTAGATACGCAGTATTTT.

This clonotype was observed many times. The chain carries TRBV24-1 and TRBJ1-5; unclear D gene. V was trimmed by 3 bases and J by 8 bases, leaving 7 bases between them. This CDR3 comprises 12 residues. Germline V gene sequence: CDR1 KGHDR, CDR2 SFDVKD. CDR3 sequence (DNA): TGTGCCACCAGTGATCCCGGGGAGCCCCAGCATTTT. Protein product: CATSDPGEPQHF.

This clonotype has ten or more counts. This chain joins TRBV5-1 and TRBJ2-7, with TRBD2 as a possible D gene (6 bases). V was shortened by 6 bases and J by 0 bases, with 10 bases between the two germline ends. The CDR3 runs to 13 residues. Germline CDR1 and CDR2: SGHRS and YFSETQ. CDR3: CASKAGSSYEQYF. The CDR3, as DNA: TGCGCCAGCAAAGCGGGTAGCTCCTACGAGCAGTACTTC.

The chain joins TRBV19 to TRBJ1-6; 8 bases line up with TRBD1. CDR3 length: 15 amino acids. The V gene end was trimmed by 5 bases and the J gene end by 6 bases; junction bases not matched to a gene: 6. Germline V gene lookup returns CDR1 LNHDA and CDR2 SQIVND (reference sequence). The chain's CDR3 is CASSHGTGRNSPLHF. In DNA, the CDR3 is TGTGCCAGTAGTCATGGGACAGGACGTAATTCACCCCTCCACTTT.

This clonotype was recorded at least ten times. The V call is TRBV19, the J call TRBJ2-3, with D perhaps matching TRBD1 (6 bases). The length of the CDR3 is 13 residues. V lost 6 bases, J lost 6 bases, and 13 bases lay in between. CDR1 is LNHDA, CDR2 SQIVND, per germline (reference sequence). CDR3 sequence reads: CASRSGVRDTQYF. Written as DNA, the CDR3 is TGTGCCAGTAGATCAGGGGTACGGGATACGCAGTATTTT.

This clonotype was observed many times. The chain combines TRBV5-6 with TRBJ2-3; 8 bases fit TRBD1. The V gene's germline CDR1 is SGHDT and CDR2 YYEEEE. V lost 2 bases to trimming and J lost 0 bases; unmatched junction nucleotides: 2. CDR3 length equals 15 residues. CDR3: CASSFGTGSTDTQYF. CDR3 DNA: TGTGCCAGCAGCTTCGGGACAGGCAGCACAGATACGCAGTATTTT.

The sample holds one count of this clonotype. A much larger clonotype is one base distant, so this may be a read error. This rearrangement joins TRBV12-3 or TRBV12-4 to TRBJ1-2; D gene unclear. Trimming left V 4 bases short and J 8 bases short, with 11 bases between. The CDR3 is made up of 12 amino acids. CDR3 loop: CASSYLPGGYTF. CDR3 bases: TGTGCCAGCAGTTACCTCCCGGGGGGCTACACCTTC.